This T cell receptor beta chain was identified during a study of T cell responses to AZD1222 COVID-19 vaccine. For this clone: Its specificity is not known.

Study-wide points: Most donors were white British, females outnumbered males, and clonal diversity was possibly underestimated. Among vaccine-associated CD4 TCRs, coverage spanned spike, with dominance at 160-218 and 743-854.

The data were produced by immunoSEQ multiplex PCR, yet TCRdb's version contains in-frame clones alone and is incomplete. The sample contains tens of thousands of clones, 70% to 85% of which appear only once. This TCR was recovered from an adult in good health. The sample consisted of peripheral blood, taken on day 0 of AZD1222 vaccination.

The CDR3 DNA reads as TGTGCCAGCAGTGAGATCGAAAAACTGTTTTTT. Residues: CASSEIEKLFF. This rearrangement joins TRBV2 to TRBJ1-4, with D hard to call. The V end lost 3 bases, the J end lost 8 bases, and 4 bases lay between the germline ends. Germline loops: CDR1 SNHLY, CDR2 FYNNEI. The CDR3 is made up of 11 amino acids.